This T cell receptor (beta chain) is drawn from a study of shared clonotypes between healthy human individuals. On this clone: Its specificity is not known.

Regarding the study as a whole: It was anticipated that sequencing depth would influence how many clonotypes donors shared.

Here immunoSEQ multiplex PCR was the method, and the copy in TCRdb shows in-frame clones only, minus some. The sample lists more than 400,000 clones; 70% to 85% were seen once. The germline V gene encodes CDR1 SGHRS and CDR2 YFSETQ. The CDR3 covers 14 residues. J lost 3 bases, V lost 5 bases, and 5 bases had no gene match. The study drew its donors from healthy HIV-negative adults without recent acute infections or vaccinations. There were only Caucasian adults among the donors, and all lived in Nashville, Tennessee. The TCR sequence derives from a woman in her thirties or forties in good health. Some clones in this sample may be carry-over from other donors' samples. The sequenced sample was PBMCs. This chain links TRBV5-1 with TRBJ1-1; 9 positions match TRBD1. The CDR3 DNA is TGCGCCAGCAGTCCACAGGGGGCGGACACTGAAGCTTTCTTT. It translates to CASSPQGADTEAFF.